The 24 T cell receptor beta chains below all came from one sample that was sequenced in a study of blood T cell repertoires in COVID-19. Only in-frame clones appear in the TCRdb table, and some are missing; sequencing was by immunoSEQ multiplex PCR. Here the sample spans 89,000 or so clones, around 89% being singletons. The sample consisted of peripheral blood. These TCRs come from a man aged 50-59 years with COVID-19, enrolled during active disease.

The rearrangement uses TRBV28 and TRBJ2-1, with a possible D match to TRBD1 (5 bases). Germline V CDR1 and CDR2: MDHEN, SYDVKM. There are 14 residues in the CDR3. Deletions cut 0 bases from V and 3 bases from J, with 6 bases between. This chain's CDR3 is CASSLWTDYNEQFF. The CDR3 DNA follows: TGTGCCAGCAGTTTATGGACAGACTACAATGAGCAGTTCTTC.

The V and J genes are TRBV19 and TRBJ1-5; TRBD1 matches 7 bases. The germline V gene encodes CDR1 LNHDA and CDR2 SQIVND (reference sequence). V shed 8 bases, J shed 0 bases, and the junction held 1 base outside the gene matches. There are 13 residues in the CDR3. CDR3 residues: CASRDSSNQPQHF. Here the CDR3 DNA reads TGTGCCAGTCGGGACAGTAGCAATCAGCCCCAGCATTTT.

This clone appeared once. V usage is TRBV21-1 and J usage is TRBJ1-5; TRBD1 is the table's D call and was not checked against the DNA. TRBV21-1 is designated a pseudogene. CDR3 length: 20 amino acids. CDR3 sequence: CASSKYGGRDTGYSNQPQHF. DNA of the CDR3: TGTGCCAGCAGCAAATATGGGGGCAGGGACACGGGTTATAGCAATCAGCCCCAGCATTTT.

The chain links TRBV18 to TRBJ2-5; 8 nucleotides agree with TRBD1. From germline, CDR1 is KGHSH and CDR2 LQKENI. This CDR3 is 14 amino acids long. The J segment lost 4 bases and the V segment lost 6 bases, leaving 7 bases of the junction unmatched. CDR3 amino acids: CASSDRGISETQYF. DNA for the CDR3: TGTGCCAGCTCTGACAGGGGAATCTCAGAGACCCAGTACTTC.

This chain's CDR3 is CASSPGLVETQYF. The CDR3 DNA follows: TGTGCCAGCAGTCCAGGGTTAGTGGAGACCCAGTACTTC. The chain couples TRBV27 to TRBJ2-5; a possible D gene is TRBD1 (5 bases). CDR1 is MNHEY and CDR2 is SMNVEV in the germline V gene (reference sequence). Trimming removed 5 bases at V and 5 bases at J, with 12 bases between. This CDR3 region has 13 residues.

The chain recombines TRBV21-1 with TRBJ2-7; the table's D gene call, TRBD1, was not cross checked with the DNA. TRBV21-1 is flagged as a pseudogene. This CDR3 spans 15 amino acids. CDR3 nucleotide sequence: TGTGCCAGCAGCAAAACCCGGGACAGGGTCTACGAGCAGTACTTC. It is translated as CASSKTRDRVYEQYF.

The chain carries TRBV9 and TRBJ2-1, with 9 nucleotides matching TRBD2. From germline, CDR1 is SGDLS and CDR2 YYNGEE. Germline trimming cut 5 bases from V and 2 bases from J; bases unmatched to any gene: 5. The CDR3 spans 15 residues. CDR3 DNA sequence: TGTGCCAGCAGTCCCGGCGGGGGGGCCTACAATGAGCAGTTCTTC. Protein: CASSPGGGAYNEQFF.

This chain uses TRBV3-1 (or the pseudogene TRBV3-2) with TRBJ1-6; D uncertain. The CDR3 consists of 18 residues. CDR1 is LGHDT and CDR2 is YNNKEL in the germline V gene (reference sequence). Trimming left V 2 bases short and J 0 bases short, with 14 bases between. CDR3 sequence: CASSQLASVGSYNSPLHF. Written as DNA, the CDR3 is TGTGCCAGCAGCCAATTAGCCTCGGTGGGCTCCTATAATTCACCCCTCCACTTT.

This clone has only one observation. V and J are TRBV24-1 and TRBJ1-1, with a tentative D call TRBD1 (5 bases). The ends were cut back, 2 bases at V and 6 bases at J, with 15 bases in the middle. CDR3 size: 15 residues. Per germline, CDR1 KGHDR and CDR2 SFDVKD. The CDR3 DNA follows: TGTGCCACCAGTGATTCTGGGGGGGGAATCGCTGAAGCTTTCTTT. Translation gives CATSDSGGGIAEAFF.

The rearrangement joins TRBV12-3 or TRBV12-4 to TRBJ1-5; 7 positions agree with TRBD1. J gave up 6 bases and V 5 bases, and 1 base lay outside the gene matches. The CDR3 sequence is 12 residues long. The CDR3 DNA sequence: TGTGCCAGCAGTCAGGGGGGTCAGCCCCAGCATTTT. This gives the protein CASSQGGQPQHF.

Comment on this clone: At one boundary the junction diverges from the germline segment, which might be a read error. This sequence joins TRBV6-5 and TRBJ2-7; TRBD1 matches 10 bases. The CDR3 extends over 14 amino acids. The V gene's germline CDR1 is MNHEY and CDR2 SVGAGI. For the CDR3, the DNA is TGTGCCAGCAGTTCCTCCGGGACAGGGGACACAACCCTCTTC. Residues: CASSSSGTGDTTLF.

Written as DNA, the CDR3 is TGTGCCAGCAGCTTAGGGGCATGGGCAGGGAACAATCAGCCCCAGCATTTT. This sequence encodes CASSLGAWAGNNQPQHF. The chain is built from TRBV7-2 and TRBJ1-5; TRBD1 is a possible D gene (5 bases). This CDR3 has 17 amino acids. Trimming shortened V by 1 base and J by 3 bases, and 16 bases separated the two germline ends. Looked up from germline, CDR1 is SGHTA and CDR2 is FQGNSA.

The genes are TRBV9 and TRBJ1-3; perhaps TRBD1 as D (6 bases). Per the germline V gene, CDR1 is SGDLS and CDR2 is YYNGEE. The V end lost 7 bases, the J end lost 0 bases, and 23 bases lay between the germline ends. CDR3 length equals 18 residues. CDR3 loop: CASGGVGGAFSSGNTIYF. In nucleotides, the CDR3 is TGTGCCAGCGGCGGGGTAGGGGGAGCCTTTTCCTCTGGAAACACCATATATTTT.

This chain's CDR3 is CASSLFGTGSYEQYF. CDR3 nucleotides: TGTGCCAGCAGCCTTTTTGGGACAGGGTCTTACGAGCAGTACTTC. The chain joins TRBV14 to TRBJ2-7; 9 nucleotides match TRBD1. Trimming removed 4 bases from V and 4 bases from J; junction bases left unmatched: 8. Germline CDR1 reads SGHDN; CDR2 reads FVKESK. CDR3 length: 15 amino acids.

The chain uses TRBV12-3 or TRBV12-4 and TRBJ2-7; maybe TRBD2 (6 bases). This CDR3 comprises 13 residues. Between the trimmed V and J ends, which lost 5 bases and 4 bases, there was a span of 12 bases. The CDR3 coding sequence is TGTGCCAGCAGTCCGGGACTCTTTTACGAGCAGTACTTC. Protein product: CASSPGLFYEQYF.

The V and J genes are TRBV4-1 and TRBJ1-5; D possibly corresponds to TRBD1 (6 bases). CDR3 size: 16 residues. The V end lost 3 bases, the J end lost 4 bases, and 16 bases lay between the germline ends. Germline lookup yields CDR1 MGHRA and CDR2 YSYEKL. CDR3 protein: CASSHSAGTLNQPQHF. In DNA form, the CDR3 reads TGCGCCAGCAGCCATTCGGCCGGGACACTTAATCAGCCCCAGCATTTT.

V is TRBV11-2 and J is TRBJ1-2, with 7 positions matching TRBD1. Losses at the gene ends were 1 base for V and 4 bases for J; bases not matched to a gene: 9. This CDR3 has 16 residues. The V gene's germline CDR1 is SGHAT and CDR2 FQNNGV. The CDR3: CASSLGATGWLYGYTF. The CDR3 bases are TGTGCCAGCAGCTTAGGTGCGACAGGGTGGCTCTATGGCTACACCTTC. The full variable domain, completed using reference TRBV11-2 and TRBJ1-2, is EAGVAQSPRYKIIEKRQSVAFWCNPISGHATLYWYQQILGQGPKLLIQFQNNGVVDDSQLPKDRFSAERLKGVDSTLKIQPAKLEDSAVYLCASSLGATGWLYGYTFGSGTRLTVV.

The chain joins TRBV7-3 to TRBJ1-1; a weak D match, TRBD1 (5 bases). V shed 5 bases and J shed 5 bases, with 15 bases lying between them. Germline loops: CDR1 SGHTA, CDR2 FQGTGA. The CDR3 runs to 14 residues. CDR3 nucleotides: TGTGCCAGCAGCAAATTTGGCGGGGCTACTGAAGCTTTCTTT. Amino acids: CASSKFGGATEAFF.

The chain recombines TRBV27 with TRBJ2-7; tentatively, D is TRBD1 (6 bases). Germline CDR1 reads MNHEY; CDR2 reads SMNVEV (reference sequence). The CDR3 length is 15 residues. The V gene lost 4 bases and the J gene lost 2 bases, with 15 bases spanning the gap. The DNA of the CDR3 is TGTGCCAGCAGTTCAGTTACAGGGACCGCCTACGAGCAGTACTTC. It translates to CASSSVTGTAYEQYF.

The chain joins TRBV6-5 to TRBJ1-2; D may be TRBD1 (6 bases). The germline gives CDR1 MNHEY, CDR2 SVGAGI. The CDR3 runs 12 residues. V was shortened by 6 bases and J by 1 base, with 6 bases between the two germline ends. CDR3 residues: CASSRGNYGYTF. CDR3 sequence (DNA): TGTGCCAGCAGCAGGGGTAACTATGGCTACACCTTC.

The rearrangement uses TRBV5-5 and TRBJ2-7; 8 bases fit TRBD1. CDR1 and CDR2 (germline): SGHKS, YYEKEE (reference sequence). This CDR3 is built from 13 residues. V dropped 4 bases and J dropped 2; count of bases not matched to a gene: 2. The CDR3 is CASSQQGAYEQYF. CDR3 DNA sequence: TGTGCCAGCAGCCAACAGGGGGCCTACGAGCAGTACTTC.

This clone turned up a few times. This chain uses TRBV6-5 with TRBJ1-1; no reliable D call. Germline assignment: CDR1 MNHEY and CDR2 SVGAGI. The CDR3 is 13 residues long. Trimming pared 6 bases from V and 1 base from J, leaving 9 bases between. The CDR3 region is CASRESGNTEAFF. The CDR3 DNA is TGTGCCAGCAGGGAGAGCGGGAACACTGAAGCTTTCTTT.

The chain couples TRBV19 to TRBJ1-1; a weak D match, TRBD1 (5 bases). Trimming took off 6 bases at V and 5 bases at J, with 22 bases between the two ends. This CDR3 spans 16 amino acids. CDR1 is LNHDA, CDR2 SQIVND, per germline (reference sequence). The CDR3 here is CASRARRGPGGTEAFF. In nucleotides, the CDR3 is TGTGCCAGTAGGGCGAGGAGGGGACCGGGGGGTACTGAAGCTTTCTTT.

The DNA of the CDR3 is TGTGCCAGCAGCTTAGATCAGGGGTTCGCCAGGTGGGTCTACTTC. Amino acid sequence: CASSLDQGFARWVYF. The gene calls are TRBV11-2 and TRBJ2-7, with a tentative D call TRBD1 (6 bases). This CDR3 comprises 15 residues. Trimming shortened V by 0 bases and J by 13 bases, and 22 bases separated the two germline ends. Per germline, CDR1 SGHAT and CDR2 FQNNGV. The variable domain in full, with the rest retrieved from reference TRBV11-2 and TRBJ2-7, is EAGVAQSPRYKIIEKRQSVAFWCNPISGHATLYWYQQILGQGPKLLIQFQNNGVVDDSQLPKDRFSAERLKGVDSTLKIQPAKLEDSAVYLCASSLDQGFARWVYFGPGTRLTVT.